The rows below give T cell receptor beta chains drawn from one sample of a study of blood T cell repertoires in COVID-19. Generated by immunoSEQ multiplex PCR, the TCRdb table keeps only in-frame clones and is missing some. This table has about 220,000 clones, almost 85% appearing once. The sequenced sample consisted of peripheral blood. These TCRs come from a woman in her 70s with COVID-19, enrolled during active disease. CDR3s include the opening cysteine and the closing phenylalanine or tryptophan. The order of the fields is D gene, clone size, V gene, CDR3 length, J gene, CDR3 protein, CDR3 DNA. A D gene is named only where the DNA matches it firmly. Clone size, where shown, is once, few, many, or a class for clones that have expanded.

TRBD1	once	TRBV19	13	TRBJ1-5	CATQDRGHQPQHF	TGTGCCACCCAGGACAGGGGACATCAGCCCCAGCATTTT
TRBD1	once	TRBV2	14	TRBJ1-5	CASTGQYSNQPQHF	TGTGCCAGCACGGGACAGTATAGCAATCAGCCCCAGCATTTT
TRBD1	NA	TRBV14	15	TRBJ1-2	CASSQTGTGYYGYTF	TGTGCCAGCAGCCAAACCGGGACAGGGTACTATGGCTACACCTTC
TRBD1	NA	TRBV7-9	15	TRBJ2-5	CASSPDRGLRETQYF	TGTGCCAGCAGCCCGGACAGGGGGTTAAGAGAGACCCAGTACTTC
NA	few	TRBV6-2/TRBV6-3	14	TRBJ2-7	CASSSRGLTYEQYF	TGTGCCAGCAGTTCCAGGGGATTAACCTACGAGCAGTACTTC
TRBD2	once	TRBV9	14	TRBJ2-7	CASSASGGAYEQYF	TGTGCCAGCAGCGCTAGCGGGGGGGCCTACGAGCAGTACTTC
TRBD1	NA	TRBV11-3	16	TRBJ1-1	CASSPKTGGVNTEAFF	TGTGCCAGCAGCCCCAAGACAGGGGGCGTGAACACTGAAGCTTTCTTT
TRBD1	NA	TRBV4-1	16	TRBJ1-2	CASSQAGTGSWGGYTF	TGCGCCAGCAGCCAAGCCGGGACAGGGAGTTGGGGTGGCTACACCTTC
NA	NA	TRBV21-1	16	TRBJ1-3	CASSGRRAHSGNTIYF	TGTGCCAGCAGCGGCAGGAGGGCCCACTCTGGAAACACCATATATTTT
NA	NA	TRBV7-2	15	TRBJ2-3	CASSLGGGSRDTQYF	TGTGCCAGCAGCTTAGGAGGCGGCAGCCGAGATACGCAGTATTTT
NA	once	TRBV27	14	TRBJ2-5	CASSFSSGQETQYF	TGTGCCAGCAGTTTTAGCTCCGGCCAAGAGACCCAGTACTTC
NA	NA	TRBV3-1/TRBV3-2	16	TRBJ2-1	CASSQPLGGGDNEQFF	TGTGCCAGCAGCCAGCCCTTGGGAGGCGGGGACAATGAGCAGTTCTTC
TRBD1	NA	TRBV19	18	TRBJ2-3	CASSQSPGQGVSTDTQYF	TGTGCCAGTAGTCAAAGCCCGGGACAGGGCGTTTCCACAGATACGCAGTATTTT
TRBD1	NA	TRBV10-1	17	TRBJ1-3	CASSERDRRNSGNTIYF	TGCGCCAGCAGTGAAAGGGACAGGAGAAACTCTGGAAACACCATATATTTT
TRBD1	NA	TRBV28	14	TRBJ1-6	CATTPTGQGSPLHF	TGTGCCACCACCCCGACAGGACAGGGTTCACCCCTCCACTTT
NA	NA	TRBV19	14	TRBJ1-2	CASSPTERQYGYTF	TGTGCCAGTAGTCCGACAGAGCGCCAGTATGGCTACACCTTC
NA	NA	TRBV5-1	14	TRBJ2-7	CASSLSGAVYEQYF	TGCGCCAGCAGCTTGTCAGGGGCAGTCTACGAGCAGTACTTC
NA	NA	TRBV6-2/TRBV6-3	16	TRBJ1-5	CASSYGQGMGNQPQHF	TGTGCCAGCAGTTACGGGCAGGGAATGGGCAATCAGCCCCAGCATTTT
NA	NA	TRBV4-2	15	TRBJ2-1	CASSQEKGNLDEQFF	TGTGCCAGCAGCCAAGAAAAGGGGAACTTGGATGAGCAGTTCTTC
NA	NA	TRBV4-3	16	TRBJ1-2	CASSQGYSGTNYGYTF	TGCGCCAGCAGCCAGGGGTATAGCGGGACAAACTATGGCTACACCTTC
TRBD2	NA	TRBV7-3	15	TRBJ2-3	CASSSQAGGADTQYF	TGTGCCAGCAGCTCCCAAGCGGGAGGGGCAGATACGCAGTATTTT
NA	NA	TRBV7-9	18	TRBJ2-3	CASSQQGFGPPSTDTQYF	TGTGCCAGCAGCCAACAGGGTTTTGGACCTCCTAGCACAGATACGCAGTATTTT
TRBD1	NA	TRBV18	16	TRBJ1-6	CASSSLQGAFDSPLHF	TGTGCCAGCTCATCACTTCAGGGGGCGTTTGATTCACCCCTCCACTTT
TRBD2	NA	TRBV23-1	14	TRBJ2-1	CASSQGPGGYEQFF	TGCGCCAGCAGTCAAGGCCCCGGGGGGTATGAGCAGTTCTTC
NA	once	TRBV19	12	TRBJ1-2	CASTSGTPGYTF	TGTGCCAGTACCTCGGGGACACCGGGCTACACCTTC
TRBD1	NA	TRBV12-3/TRBV12-4	13	TRBJ1-1	CASSQWDRGRAFF	TGTGCCAGCAGTCAATGGGACAGGGGGCGAGCTTTCTTT
TRBD2	NA	TRBV7-8	18	TRBJ2-3	CASSLALDRGGNTDTQYF	TGTGCCAGCAGCTTAGCCCTGGACCGGGGGGGTAACACAGATACGCAGTATTTT
NA	NA	TRBV10-2	14	TRBJ2-7	CASSEGLYSYEQYF	TGCGCCAGCAGTGAGGGGCTTTATTCCTACGAGCAGTACTTC
NA	NA	TRBV11-2	13	TRBJ1-5	CASSPGGNQPQHF	TGTGCCAGCAGCCCCGGAGGCAATCAGCCCCAGCATTTT
NA	NA	TRBV5-4	15	TRBJ1-6	CASSAQGLDNSPLHF	TGTGCCAGCAGCGCCCAGGGTCTAGATAATTCACCCCTCCACTTT
TRBD1	few	TRBV2	16	TRBJ2-7	CASSPLRTGDIHEQYF	TGTGCCAGCAGTCCGCTTCGGACAGGGGATATTCACGAGCAGTACTTC
TRBD2	few	TRBV7-9	16	TRBJ2-1	CASSLFPSGNYNEQFF	TGTGCCAGCAGCTTATTCCCTAGCGGGAACTACAATGAGCAGTTCTTC
NA	NA	TRBV18	14	TRBJ1-1	CASSQSLRNTEAFF	TGTGCCAGCTCTCAATCTCTGAGGAACACTGAAGCTTTCTTT
NA	NA	TRBV6-2/TRBV6-3	14	TRBJ2-3	CASSYGGNADTQYF	TGTGCCAGCAGTTACGGCGGGAATGCAGATACGCAGTATTTT
TRBD2	NA	TRBV18	17	TRBJ2-5	CASSPPGLAGYIETQYF	TGTGCCAGCTCACCACCGGGACTAGCGGGATACATAGAGACCCAGTACTTC
TRBD2	NA	TRBV6-5	15	TRBJ2-1	CASSYPGLAVNEQFF	TGTGCCAGCAGTTACCCGGGACTAGCTGTAAATGAGCAGTTCTTC
NA	few	TRBV3-1/TRBV3-2	11	TRBJ1-3	CASTEGNTIYF	TGTGCCAGCACGGAGGGAAACACCATATATTTT
TRBD2	NA	TRBV20-1	15	TRBJ2-7	CSASFGGRGLREQYF	TGCAGTGCTAGTTTCGGGGGGAGGGGCCTAAGGGAGCAGTACTTC
TRBD2	NA	TRBV6-2/TRBV6-3	17	TRBJ2-3	CASSYSTSGGNTDTQYF	TGTGCCAGCAGTTACTCCACTAGCGGGGGGAACACAGATACGCAGTATTTT
NA	once	TRBV11-2	14	TRBJ1-3	CASSVSGRGIRGHF	TGTGCCAGCAGCGTGTCAGGACGGGGAATCAGAGGTCATTTT
NA	NA	TRBV7-2	15	TRBJ2-5	CASSLVPGQKETQYF	TGTGCCAGCAGCTTAGTACCCGGACAAAAAGAGACCCAGTACTTC
NA	NA	TRBV19	15	TRBJ1-3	CASTELRGSGNTIYF	TGTGCCAGTACTGAACTCAGGGGCTCTGGAAACACCATATATTTT
TRBD1	NA	TRBV11-3	15	TRBJ2-2	CASSPRTGRTGELFF	TGTGCCAGCAGCCCCCGGACAGGGAGGACCGGGGAGCTGTTTTTT
NA	NA	TRBV11-2	15	TRBJ2-1	CASSLDGSSYNEQFF	TGTGCCAGCAGCTTAGATGGCAGCTCCTACAATGAGCAGTTCTTC
NA	NA	TRBV4-3	16	TRBJ1-4	CASSQDPTGLNEKLFF	TGCGCCAGCAGCCAAGATCCGACAGGATTAAATGAAAAACTGTTTTTT